The 30 T cell receptor beta chains given below trace back to one sample, sequenced in a study of patients with pleural tuberculosis. TCRdb re-called the reads through MiXCR, storing one row per CDR3 protein. The table includes some 29,000 distinct CDR3 sequences, 15% to 20% detected once. The sequenced sample was peripheral blood. The receptors derive from a human donor with pleural tuberculosis.

Ten or more counts support this clonotype. The V and J genes are TRBV29-1 and TRBJ2-3; D is possibly TRBD1 (6 bases). The V gene lost 7 bases and the J gene lost 2 bases, with 19 bases spanning the gap. The CDR3 is 15 residues long. Germline CDR1 SQVTM, CDR2 ANQGSEA. The CDR3 protein is CSGMTQGAYTDTQYF. The CDR3 DNA follows: TGCAGCGGAATGACACAGGGCGCTTACACAGATACGCAGTATTTT.

The table lists this clonotype with many counts. The CDR3 protein is CASSQPLGQGNYGYTF. The CDR3 DNA follows: TGTGCCAGCAGCCAACCCCTCGGACAGGGTAACTATGGCTACACCTTC. The chain carries TRBV3-1 and TRBJ1-2; 8 nucleotides align to TRBD1. Per germline, CDR1 LGHDT and CDR2 YNNKEL (reference sequence). CDR3 length equals 16 residues. V shed 2 bases, J shed 1 base, and the junction held 6 bases outside the gene matches.

This clonotype was detected ten times or more. A much more abundant neighbour one base away suggests this may be a read error. The chain is built from TRBV6-1 and TRBJ1-1; D uncertain. CDR1 is MNHNS and CDR2 is SASEGT in the germline V gene. The CDR3 extends over 11 amino acids. V gave up 7 bases and J gave up 7 bases, with 10 bases separating them. The CDR3 DNA is TGTGCCAGCACCAGAGATCTTGAAGCTTTCTTT. Its translation: CASTRDLEAFF.

This clonotype was detected ten times or more. The rearrangement links TRBV3-1 to TRBJ2-1; D possibly corresponds to TRBD1 (6 bases). This CDR3 has 15 residues. V dropped 0 bases and J dropped 4 bases, with 10 bases sitting between them. Germline V gene sequence: CDR1 LGHDT, CDR2 YNNKEL (reference sequence). CDR3 sequence: CASSQDPTGYNEQFF. The CDR3 nucleotides are TGTGCCAGCAGCCAAGACCCAACAGGGTACAATGAGCAGTTCTTC.

This clonotype appeared many times. This chain uses TRBV18 with TRBJ1-2; no firm D call. Germline V gene sequence: CDR1 KGHSH, CDR2 LQKENI. The V end lost 3 bases, the J end lost 4 bases, and 12 bases lay between the germline ends. The CDR3 is 14 amino acids. CDR3 in DNA: TGTGCCAGCTCACCTCCGGGGAGCGGCTATGGCTACACCTTC. Protein: CASSPPGSGYGYTF. The full variable domain, with the rest looked up from reference TRBV18 and TRBJ1-2, is NAGVMQNPRHLVRRRGQEARLRCSPMKGHSHVYWYRQLPEEGLKFMVYLQKENIIDESGMPKERFSAEFPKEGPSILRIQQVVRGDSAAYFCASSPPGSGYGYTFGSGTRLTVV.

This clonotype was recorded at least ten times. The CDR3 sequence: CASSRGGSYEQYF. Written as DNA, the CDR3 is TGTGCCAGTAGCCGAGGGGGCTCCTACGAGCAGTACTTC. The V call is TRBV19, the J call TRBJ2-7, with a weak D call TRBD1 (6 bases). CDR3 length: 13 amino acids. Per the germline V gene, CDR1 is LNHDA and CDR2 is SQIVND (reference sequence). The ends were cut back, 6 bases at V and 0 bases at J, with 9 bases in the middle.

Many counts were recorded for this clonotype. The rearrangement links TRBV27 to TRBJ2-7; no clear D gene. Trimming stripped 5 bases from V and 1 base from J, with 12 bases between. Germline loops: CDR1 MNHEY, CDR2 SMNVEV (reference sequence). The CDR3 runs to 14 residues. The CDR3 region is CASSPRKGSYEQYF. CDR3 DNA sequence: TGTGCCAGCAGTCCCAGGAAAGGATCCTACGAGCAGTACTTC.

This clonotype was picked up many times. This sequence joins TRBV4-1 and TRBJ1-2; TRBD1 matches at 7 bases. The germline V gene encodes CDR1 MGHRA and CDR2 YSYEKL. The CDR3 is 15 amino acids. The ends lost 4 bases at V and 0 bases at J; junction bases unmatched: 5. CDR3 coding DNA: TGCGCCAGCAGCCTGCCAGGGGGGACTAACTATGGCTACACCTTC. Protein: CASSLPGGTNYGYTF.

The chain employs TRBV5-6 and TRBJ2-1; D may correspond to TRBD1 or TRBD2 (5 bases each). Germline CDR1 is SGHDT and CDR2 is YYEEEE. The CDR3 spans 16 residues. Trimming took off 5 bases at V and 0 bases at J, with 15 bases between the two ends. Here the CDR3 reads CASSPLGDRSYNEQFF. CDR3 coding DNA: TGTGCCAGCAGTCCCCTGGGGGATCGCTCCTACAATGAGCAGTTCTTC.

This clonotype was seen ten or more times. The chain carries TRBV3-1 and TRBJ1-1, with D possibly matching TRBD1 (6 bases). This CDR3 is 14 amino acids long. V lost 1 base and J 2 bases, leaving 8 bases between the germline ends. Germline values: CDR1 LGHDT, CDR2 YNNKEL (reference sequence). CDR3 DNA: TGTGCCAGCAGCCAAGGGACAGCTAACACTGAAGCTTTCTTT. It codes for CASSQGTANTEAFF. Combining the CDR3 with reference TRBV3-1 and TRBJ1-1 gives the whole variable domain DTAVSQTPKYLVTQMGNDKSIKCEQNLGHDTMYWYKQDSKKFLKIMFSYNNKELIINETVPNRFSPKSPDKAHLNLHINSLELGDSAVYFCASSQGTANTEAFFGQGTRLTVV.

This clonotype has more than one count but fewer than ten. The V call is TRBV30, the J call TRBJ2-1, with D perhaps being TRBD1 or TRBD2 (6 bases each). CDR3 length: 15 amino acids. Trimming cost V 4 bases and J 6 bases, with 19 bases left between them. CDR1 is GTSNPN, CDR2 SVGIG, per germline (reference sequence). CDR3 coding DNA: TGTGCCTGGATCCGGAACGGGGGCCTAAGCAATGAGCAGTTCTTC. Protein sequence: CAWIRNGGLSNEQFF. The whole variable domain, remainder taken from reference TRBV30 and TRBJ2-1, is SQTIHQWPATLVQPVGSPLSLECTVEGTSNPNLYWYRQAAGRGLQLLFYSVGIGQISSEVPQNLSASRPQDRQFILSSKKLLLSDSGFYLCAWIRNGGLSNEQFFGPGTRLTVL.

Many counts were recorded for this clonotype. This rearrangement joins TRBV28 to TRBJ1-2; D possibly corresponds to TRBD1 (5 bases). CDR1 is MDHEN and CDR2 is SYDVKM in the germline V gene. Trimming shortened V by 5 bases and J by 6 bases, and 22 bases separated the two germline ends. The CDR3 is 16 residues long. The CDR3 is CASSPLGLWQGHGYTF. The CDR3 bases are TGTGCCAGCAGTCCCCTGGGGCTGTGGCAGGGTCATGGCTACACCTTC.

For this clonotype: This may arise from a read error, as a much more abundant clone is one base away. V gene TRBV20-1 combines with J gene TRBJ2-1; TRBD2 matches 8 bases. CDR3 length equals 12 residues. Germline CDR1 reads DFQATT; CDR2 reads SNEGSKA (reference sequence). DNA of the CDR3: TGCGGTGCTAGAGGACTAGCCAATGAGCAGTTCTTC. Translation gives CGARGLANEQFF.

This clonotype was observed at least ten times. The genes are TRBV4-1 and TRBJ2-1, with 13 bases that match TRBD2. The CDR3 length is 17 residues. Germline V CDR1 and CDR2: MGHRA, YSYEKL. With 0 bases clipped from V and 7 bases from J, the junction kept 6 bases outside the gene matches. CDR3 amino acids: CASSQDRTSGSTNEQFF. CDR3 DNA: TGCGCCAGCAGCCAAGATAGGACTAGCGGGAGTACGAATGAGCAGTTCTTC.

This clonotype has at least ten counts. The V call is TRBV19, the J call TRBJ1-1, with 12 nucleotides matching TRBD1. The V gene end was trimmed by 9 bases and the J gene end by 0 bases; junction bases not matched to a gene: 8. Per germline, CDR1 LNHDA and CDR2 SQIVND (reference sequence). CDR3 length: 16 residues. CDR3 sequence: CASQTGTGGMNTEAFF. CDR3 bases: TGTGCCAGCCAAACCGGGACAGGGGGCATGAACACTGAAGCTTTCTTT.

This clonotype was recorded many times. The CDR3 protein is CSARAIGQGDYGYTF. For the CDR3, the DNA is TGCAGTGCTAGGGCTATTGGACAGGGTGACTATGGCTACACCTTC. The J gene is TRBJ1-2, the V gene TRBV20-1; 8 bases align to TRBD1. The ends lost 3 bases at V and 3 bases at J; junction bases unmatched: 9. The CDR3 runs 15 residues. Germline CDR1 reads DFQATT; CDR2 reads SNEGSKA (reference sequence).

On this clonotype: A much larger clone is a single base away; this may be a read error. The chain combines TRBV11-1 with TRBJ2-5, with D unresolved. CDR3 size: 13 residues. CDR1 is SGHAT and CDR2 is FQDESV in the germline V gene (reference sequence). CDR3 coding DNA: TGTGCCAGCAGCTCATCTTTGGAAGAGACCCGGTACTTC. Encoded protein: CASSSSLEETRYF.

The table lists this clonotype with many counts. CDR3 nucleotide sequence: TGTGCCAGCAGTTTACTGGGGTTTAACACCGGGGAGCTGTTTTTT. This gives the protein CASSLLGFNTGELFF. V gene TRBV27 combines with J gene TRBJ2-2; D gene ambiguous. There are 15 residues in the CDR3. V lost 2 bases, J lost 2 bases, and 9 bases lay in between. Germline assignment: CDR1 MNHEY and CDR2 SMNVEV (reference sequence).

With regard to this clonotype: Germline is not matched at one junction end, which may reflect a read error. The chain combines TRBV20-1 with TRBJ1-1, with a weak D call TRBD1 (5 bases). CDR1 is DFQATT, CDR2 SNEGSKA, per germline (reference sequence). The CDR3 extends over 13 amino acids. CDR3 nucleotides: TGCAGTGCTAGGGGGGTCTTGAACACTGAAGCTTCCTTT. This translates into CSARGVLNTEASF.

The gene calls are TRBV29-1 and TRBJ2-1; D is perhaps TRBD1 (6 bases). The CDR3 extends over 16 amino acids. Trimming took off 3 bases at V and 5 bases at J, with 20 bases between the two ends. Germline V CDR1 and CDR2: SQVTM, ANQGSEA. As DNA, the CDR3 is TGCAGCGTTGAGGATCCGGACAGAAAGTCCCACAATGAGCAGTTCTTC. The encoded protein is CSVEDPDRKSHNEQFF.

This clonotype was seen many times. The chain recombines TRBV7-6 with TRBJ2-3; possibly TRBD1 for D (6 bases). The germline V gene encodes CDR1 SGHVS and CDR2 FNYEAQ. This CDR3 spans 14 amino acids. Trimming shortened V by 8 bases and J by 0 bases, and 12 bases separated the two germline ends. This CDR3 is CASAGAPSTDTQYF. CDR3 in DNA: TGTGCCAGCGCAGGGGCCCCTAGCACAGATACGCAGTATTTT.

This clonotype was seen ten or more times. V gene TRBV20-1 combines with J gene TRBJ2-7; 13 bases line up with TRBD2. This CDR3 is 15 amino acids long. The V and J ends lost 3 bases and 7 bases, in that order; junction bases with no gene match: 9. In germline, CDR1 is DFQATT, CDR2 SNEGSKA (reference sequence). As DNA, the CDR3 is TGCAGTGCTAGGGTGGGGACTAGCGGGACCCGGGAGCAGTACTTC. Amino acids: CSARVGTSGTREQYF.

This clonotype was picked up many times. One base away lies a much larger clone, so this may be a sequencing read error. DNA of the CDR3: TGTGCCAGCAGTCTCTATCCCAGAGGGGGCGAGCAGTTCTTC. This gives the protein CASSLYPRGGEQFF. The genes are TRBV28 and TRBJ2-1; TRBD1 matches at 7 bases. In germline, CDR1 is MDHEN, CDR2 SYDVKM. Trimming at V came to 5 bases and at J to 10 bases, leaving 11 bases not matched to a gene. CDR3 length equals 14 residues.

This clonotype is labeled as medium-sized. The V call is TRBV7-9, the J call TRBJ1-1; maybe TRBD1 (5 bases). The CDR3 is 13 residues long. Germline assignment: CDR1 SEHNR and CDR2 FQNEAQ (reference sequence). The V end was cut by 5 bases, the J end by 1 base, with 8 bases between. The CDR3 DNA is TGTGCCAGCAGCCGAACAGGGAACACTGAAGCTTTCTTT. Translating it yields CASSRTGNTEAFF.

As to this clonotype: Being one base from a much bigger clone, this may be a read error. The rearrangement uses TRBV30 and TRBJ2-3; possible D gene TRBD2, 5 bases. This CDR3 has 14 amino acids. Germline CDR1 and CDR2: GTSNPN and SVGIG (reference sequence). Here the CDR3 DNA reads TGTGCCTGGAATGGAGGTCTGGGCACAGATATGCAGTATTTT. Amino acids: CAWNGGLGTDMQYF.

This clonotype was observed many times. This chain connects TRBV30 to TRBJ1-5; D is ambiguous. The CDR3 covers 12 residues. The germline V gene encodes CDR1 GTSNPN and CDR2 SVGIG (reference sequence). V dropped 3 bases and J dropped 4 bases, with 7 bases sitting between them. The chain's CDR3 is CAWSEENQPQHF. The CDR3, as DNA: TGTGCCTGGAGCGAAGAAAATCAGCCCCAGCATTTT.

The CDR3 sequence is CASSTTGPQHF. In DNA form, the CDR3 reads TGTGCCAGTAGTACCACTGGACCCCAGCATTTT. The chain employs TRBV19 and TRBJ1-5; unclear D gene. Germline V gene lookup returns CDR1 LNHDA and CDR2 SQIVND (reference sequence). Trimming cost V 4 bases and J 10 bases, with 8 bases left between them. The CDR3 is 11 residues long.

This clonotype has more than one count but fewer than ten. Written as DNA, the CDR3 is TGCAGCGTTACTAGGGCTGGGGCCAACGTCCTGACTTTC. Protein product: CSVTRAGANVLTF. The rearrangement joins TRBV29-1 to TRBJ2-6, with D possibly matching TRBD2 (5 bases). Germline V CDR1 and CDR2: SQVTM, ANQGSEA. With 5 bases removed from V and 2 bases from J, the gap between germline ends came to 7 bases. CDR3 length equals 13 residues.

The V and J genes are TRBV6-2 or TRBV6-3 and TRBJ1-5; 11 bases agree with TRBD1. Germline V lookup: CDR1 MNHEY, CDR2 SVGEGT. The CDR3 extends over 16 amino acids. The V gene end was trimmed by 6 bases and the J gene end by 3 bases; junction bases not matched to a gene: 7. The CDR3 DNA follows: TGTGCCAGCAGCCCGGACAGGGGGCAACTCAATCAGCCCCAGCATTTT. Amino acid sequence: CASSPDRGQLNQPQHF.

At least ten counts were recorded for this clonotype. This chain joins TRBV10-3 and TRBJ2-1; TRBD1 aligns across 8 bases. The germline V gene has CDR1 ENHRY and CDR2 SYGVKD. V shed 2 bases and J 1 base; nucleotides not matched to a gene: 7. The length of the CDR3 is 17 residues. CDR3 loop: CAISETERTGSYNEQFF. The CDR3 region has the DNA TGTGCCATCAGTGAGACCGAGCGGACAGGGTCCTACAATGAGCAGTTCTTC.